The next 4 T cell receptor beta chains were all read from a single sample in a study of TIL therapy for anti-PD-1-resistant metastatic lung cancer. Time point of the sample: pre-treatment sample, taken before nivolumab and TIL therapy. The libraries were made with immunoSEQ v3. Some clones are missing from TCRdb's copy, which holds only in-frame ones; the method was immunoSEQ multiplex PCR. This table holds roughly 20,000 clones, roughly 85% found once. The sample here was blood, taken at baseline. All receptors derive from a person aged 25-85 years with non-small cell lung cancer.

This clone turned up a few times. The chain couples TRBV6-1 to TRBJ1-6, with TRBD1 matching over 10 bases. Per germline, CDR1 MNHNS and CDR2 SASEGT. With V trimmed by 2 bases and J by 8 bases, 6 bases remained unmatched. The CDR3 totals 16 residues. CDR3 nucleotides: TGTGCCAGCAGTGAATTTGTCGGGACAGGGGATTCACCCCTCCACTTT. Its protein product is CASSEFVGTGDSPLHF.

The gene calls are TRBV30 and TRBJ2-2; D might be TRBD1 or TRBD2, each matching 5 bases. Germline assignment: CDR1 GTSNPN and CDR2 SVGIG (reference sequence). V gave up 7 bases and J gave up 5 bases, with 20 bases separating them. The CDR3 runs 15 residues. The CDR3 sequence is CAYRGWGKRTGELFF. In DNA, the CDR3 is TGTGCCTATCGTGGGTGGGGGAAGAGGACCGGGGAGCTGTTTTTT. Drawing the rest from reference TRBV30 and TRBJ2-2, the complete variable domain is SQTIHQWPATLVQPVGSPLSLECTVEGTSNPNLYWYRQAAGRGLQLLFYSVGIGQISSEVPQNLSASRPQDRQFILSSKKLLLSDSGFYLCAYRGWGKRTGELFFGEGSRLTVL.

The genes are TRBV9 and TRBJ1-1; D might be TRBD1 (5 bases). The germline V gene encodes CDR1 SGDLS and CDR2 YYNGEE. V lost 0 bases and J 9 bases, leaving 9 bases between the germline ends. This CDR3 has 12 residues. The CDR3 bases are TGTGCCAGCAGCGTAGAAGGGGCACAAGCTTTCTTT. It translates to CASSVEGAQAFF.

The chain carries TRBV2 and TRBJ1-2; 9 bases match TRBD1. This CDR3 comprises 13 residues. From germline, CDR1 is SNHLY and CDR2 FYNNEI. V gave up 9 bases and J gave up 2 bases; unmatched junction bases: 4. The chain's CDR3 is CARTGGFNYGYTF. In DNA form, the CDR3 reads TGTGCCAGAACAGGGGGCTTCAACTATGGCTACACCTTC. The complete variable domain, with remaining parts taken from reference TRBV2 and TRBJ1-2, reads EPEVTQTPSHQVTQMGQEVILRCVPISNHLYFYWYRQILGQKVEFLVSFYNNEISEKSEIFDDQFSVERPDGSNFTLKIRSTKLEDSAMYFCARTGGFNYGYTFGSGTRLTVV.